This T cell receptor (beta chain) stems from a study of response to subunit inactivated influenza vaccine. Points from the study as a whole: The study's authors posited that every seasonal influenza vaccination enlists few new T cells.

This clonotype has only one observation. Its specificity is unknown. This may arise from a read error, as a much more abundant clone is one base away. CDR1 is LGHDT and CDR2 is YNNKEL in the germline V gene (reference sequence). V lost 0 bases to trimming and J lost 5 bases, with 19 bases between them. The CDR3 runs to 17 residues. TCRdb re-called the RT-PCR reads with MiXCR, one entry per CDR3 protein. The table has about 570,000 distinct CDR3 sequences, roughly 10% seen once; the top ten hold 9.5% to 11%. This sample was shared with a second study, whose subject was T cells expressing NK-cell markers. This second report adds: Production of TCR beta cDNA relied on 5'RACE template switching with UMIs. Underlying the TCR beta repertoires were sorted CD3+CD56+NKG2C+, CD3+CD56+NKG2C- and CD3+CD56-NKG2C+ T cells.

The material was PBMCs from blood, obtained on the day of vaccination. The clonotype originates from a man aged 45-65 years who received an inactivated influenza vaccine. J is TRBJ2-5 and V is TRBV3-1, with D perhaps given as TRBD1 or TRBD2 (5 bases each). CDR3 region: CASSQDLCEGSAETQYF. Written as DNA, the CDR3 is TGTGCCAGCAGCCAAGATCTGTGTGAGGGGAGTGCGGAGACCCAGTACTTC.